This T cell receptor (beta chain) was observed in a study of T-cell reconstitution after alpha-beta-depleted transplantation in children. Unique molecular identifiers were built into the TCRbeta library. TCRdb re-derived calls from the PCR reads in MiXCR, one entry per CDR3 protein. Among approximately 520,000 distinct CDR3 sequences listed, approximately 32% were seen once. V shed 5 bases, J shed 4 bases, and the junction held 4 bases outside the gene matches. The CDR3 runs to 13 residues. CDR1 is MNHNS and CDR2 is SASEGT in the germline V gene. The sample consisted of PBMCs from the stem cell graft donor, taken from the stem cell graft. The chain carries TRBV6-1 and TRBJ1-1; TRBD1 matches 7 bases. The sequence was collected from a human donor who donated a stem cell graft to a child with aplastic anemia. The CDR3 protein is CASSSRGITEAFF. CDR3 DNA: TGTGCCAGCAGTAGCAGGGGGATCACTGAAGCTTTCTTT.